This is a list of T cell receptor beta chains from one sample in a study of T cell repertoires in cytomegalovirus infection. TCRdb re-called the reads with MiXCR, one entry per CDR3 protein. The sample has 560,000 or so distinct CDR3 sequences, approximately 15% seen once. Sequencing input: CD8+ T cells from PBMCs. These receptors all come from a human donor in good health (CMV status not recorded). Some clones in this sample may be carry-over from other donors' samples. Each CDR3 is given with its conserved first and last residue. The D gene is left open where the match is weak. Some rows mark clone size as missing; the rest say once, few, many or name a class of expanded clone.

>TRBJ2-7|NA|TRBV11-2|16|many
TGTGCCAGCAGCTTATGGGGAGGACAGAAAGGCTACGAGCAGTACTTC
CASSLWGGQKGYEQYF
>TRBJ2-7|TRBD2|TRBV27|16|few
TGTGCCAGCAGTTTATCGGGACTAGCGGGAACCTACGAGCAGTACTTC
CASSLSGLAGTYEQYF
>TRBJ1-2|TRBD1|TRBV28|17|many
TGTGCCAGCAGTTTTGTGTTGGGACAGGGAAATAACTATGGCTACACCTTC
CASSFVLGQGNNYGYTF
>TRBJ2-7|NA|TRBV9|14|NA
TGTGCCAGCAGCGGGCGGGACGGAACCTACGAGCAGTACTTC
CASSGRDGTYEQYF
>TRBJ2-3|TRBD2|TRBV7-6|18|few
TGTGCCAGCAGCTTACCTAGCGGGGGGATATACAAATCAGATATGCAGTATTTT
CASSLPSGGIYKSDMQYF
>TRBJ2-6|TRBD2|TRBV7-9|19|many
TGTGCCAGCAGCACCGTAGCGGGAAGCCCAAGCTCTGGGGCCAACGTCCTGACTTTC
CASSTVAGSPSSGANVLTF
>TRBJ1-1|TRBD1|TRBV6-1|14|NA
TGTGCCAGCAGGGGGACAGGGTGGGGCACTGAAGCTTTCTTT
CASRGTGWGTEAFF
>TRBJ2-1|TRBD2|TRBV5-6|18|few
TGTGCCAGCAGCTTGTATCTCGGGAGGGCCGGTTCCTACAATGAGCAGTTCTTC
CASSLYLGRAGSYNEQFF
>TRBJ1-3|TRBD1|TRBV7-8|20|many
TGTGCCAGCAGCTTAGCCCCCGGGACAGGGGCCCTCGTCGGGGGAAACACCATATATTTT
CASSLAPGTGALVGGNTIYF
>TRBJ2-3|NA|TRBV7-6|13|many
TGTGCCAGCAGCCCCCCGGCGGGAGATACGCAGTATTTT
CASSPPAGDTQYF
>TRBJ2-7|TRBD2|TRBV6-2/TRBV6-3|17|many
TGTGCCAGCAGTTACGAGCGCGCAGCGGGAATGTCCTACGAGCAGTACTTC
CASSYERAAGMSYEQYF
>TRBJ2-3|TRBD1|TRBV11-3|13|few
TGTGCCAGCAGCAACCGGGACAGAGATACGCAGTATTTT
CASSNRDRDTQYF
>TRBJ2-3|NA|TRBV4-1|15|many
TGCGCCAGCAGCGAAAGCGGAGGACTTCAAGATACGCAGTATTTT
CASSESGGLQDTQYF
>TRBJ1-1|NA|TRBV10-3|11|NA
TGTGCCATCAGCGAGGACACTGAAGCTTTCTTT
CAISEDTEAFF
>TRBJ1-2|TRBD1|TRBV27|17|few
TGTGCCAGCAGTCCCCGAGTTGAGGGGGCGCTTGGCTATGGCTACACCTTC
CASSPRVEGALGYGYTF
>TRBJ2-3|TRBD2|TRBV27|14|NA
TGTGCCAGCAGTCCACTGACTAGCGGGGATACGCAGTATTTT
CASSPLTSGDTQYF
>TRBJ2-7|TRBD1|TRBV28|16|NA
TGTGCCAGCAGTTCCGCCCTCAGGGGGCTGCCTGGCGAGCAGTACTTC
CASSSALRGLPGEQYF
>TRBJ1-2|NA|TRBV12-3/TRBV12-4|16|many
TGTGCCAGCAGTCTCCCAGAGTCAGAGACTAACTATGGCTACACCTTC
CASSLPESETNYGYTF
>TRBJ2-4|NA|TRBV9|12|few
TGTGCCAGCAGCCCAGAGGGCCCCGAGATGTACTTC
CASSPEGPEMYF
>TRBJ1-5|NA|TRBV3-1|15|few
TGTGCCAGCAGCCAAGCATTTAGCTCGAATCAGCCCCAGCATTTT
CASSQAFSSNQPQHF
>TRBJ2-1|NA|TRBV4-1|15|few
TGCGCCAGCAGCCCCGCACCCTCTAGCTATTCGGGGCAGTTCTTC
CASSPAPSSYSGQFF
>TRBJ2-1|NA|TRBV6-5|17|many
TGTGCCAGCAGTTATAAATTGGGGGCGGCTTCCTACAATGAGCAGTTCTTC
CASSYKLGAASYNEQFF
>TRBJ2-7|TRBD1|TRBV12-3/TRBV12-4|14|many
TGTGCCAGCAGTATGGACAGGGACCTCTACGAGCAGTACTTC
CASSMDRDLYEQYF
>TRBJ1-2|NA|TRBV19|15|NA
TGTGCCAGTAGTAACCCTTACAGGGCATCCCCCGGCTACACCTTC
CASSNPYRASPGYTF
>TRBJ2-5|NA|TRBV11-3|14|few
TGTCCGCAGCATAAGGTGAAGGGTGGGGAGACCCAGTACTTC
CPQHKVKGGETQYF
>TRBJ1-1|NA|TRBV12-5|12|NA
TGTGCTAGTGACACCCAGGTCCCTGAAGCTTTCTTT
CASDTQVPEAFF
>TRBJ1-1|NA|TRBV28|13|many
TGTGCCAGCAGTATAACAGAGGGGACTGAAGCTTTCTTT
CASSITEGTEAFF
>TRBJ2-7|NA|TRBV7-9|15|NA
TGTGCCAGCAGCTTAGGGGCATTTGGCGTCTACGAGACGTACTTC
CASSLGAFGVYETYF
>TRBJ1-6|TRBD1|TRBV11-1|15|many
TGTGCCAGCAGCTTCAGAGGACAGGGGGATTCACCCCTCCACTTT
CASSFRGQGDSPLHF
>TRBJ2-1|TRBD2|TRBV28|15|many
TGTGCCAGCACTTCCGGGACTAGGGACCCCAATGAGCAGTTCTTC
CASTSGTRDPNEQFF
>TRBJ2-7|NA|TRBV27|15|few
TGTGCCAGCAAAGGGGGGGCTCATAATTTCTACGAGCAGTACTTC
CASKGGAHNFYEQYF
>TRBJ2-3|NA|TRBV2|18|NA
TGTGCCAGCAGTGAAGCGCGCGAGTGGAAACCTAGCACAGATACGCAGTATTTT
CASSEAREWKPSTDTQYF
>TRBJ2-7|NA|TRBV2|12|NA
TGTGCCAGTACCGGGACAACCTACGAGCAGTACTTC
CASTGTTYEQYF